The rows below give T cell receptor beta chains drawn from one sample of a study of CD8 T cells in Susac syndrome. TCRdb reprocessed the immunoSEQ multiplex PCR reads with MiXCR, giving one entry per CDR3 protein. The sample yields about 130,000 distinct CDR3 sequences, 90% to 95% seen once. Source material: CD8+ T cells from PBMCs. Receptors were obtained from a human donor with multiple sclerosis. The CDR3 runs from the conserved cysteine through the conserved F or W. A D gene is named only where the DNA matches it firmly. Rows give clone size only sometimes, using once, few, many, or a class for an expanded clone.

cdr3_aa cdr3_nt d_call j_call v_call clone_size
CASSLSGIRELFF TGTGCCAGCAGCTTATCAGGGATCCGGGAGCTGTTTTTT . TRBJ2-2 TRBV7-6 once
CASSPDGGTGHGYTF TGTGCCAGCAGCCCGGACGGCGGGACAGGGCACGGCTACACCTTC TRBD1 TRBJ1-2 TRBV7-6 few
CASSSISGELFF TGTGCCAGCAGCTCCATATCCGGGGAGCTGTTTTTT . TRBJ2-2 TRBV11-3 .
CASSSLDRGLIYGYTF TGTGCCAGCAGCTCCTTAGACAGGGGGCTTATCTATGGCTACACCTTC TRBD1 TRBJ1-2 TRBV13 .
CASSQEPGLIYEQYF TGCGCCAGCAGCCAAGAGCCAGGGCTCATATACGAGCAGTACTTC . TRBJ2-7 TRBV4-1 .
CSVEDTEAFF TGCAGCGTTGAGGACACTGAAGCTTTCTTT . TRBJ1-1 TRBV29-1 .
CASSLGQGVADTQYF TGTGCCAGCAGTTTAGGCCAAGGAGTAGCAGATACGCAGTATTTT . TRBJ2-3 TRBV12-3/TRBV12-4 .
CASTRDLSYEQYF TGTGCCAGCACGCGGGACCTCTCTTACGAGCAGTACTTC . TRBJ2-7 TRBV7-9 once
CASSPGATLYEQYF TGTGCCAGCAGCCCCGGGGCTACCCTCTACGAGCAGTACTTC . TRBJ2-7 TRBV13 .
CASSPREGPYNEQFF TGTGCCAGCAGCCCCCGGGAGGGCCCCTACAATGAGCAGTTCTTC TRBD2 TRBJ2-1 TRBV9 .
CASSLSNQPQHF TGTGCCAGCAGTTTAAGCAATCAGCCCCAGCATTTT . TRBJ1-5 TRBV27 .
CASSFVDSSYNEQFF TGTGCCAGCAGCTTCGTCGATAGCTCCTACAATGAGCAGTTCTTC . TRBJ2-1 TRBV7-2 .
CASSLSRLILSGANVLTF TGTGCCAGCAGCCTGAGTAGATTGATTCTCTCTGGGGCCAACGTCCTGACTTTC . TRBJ2-6 TRBV7-9 .